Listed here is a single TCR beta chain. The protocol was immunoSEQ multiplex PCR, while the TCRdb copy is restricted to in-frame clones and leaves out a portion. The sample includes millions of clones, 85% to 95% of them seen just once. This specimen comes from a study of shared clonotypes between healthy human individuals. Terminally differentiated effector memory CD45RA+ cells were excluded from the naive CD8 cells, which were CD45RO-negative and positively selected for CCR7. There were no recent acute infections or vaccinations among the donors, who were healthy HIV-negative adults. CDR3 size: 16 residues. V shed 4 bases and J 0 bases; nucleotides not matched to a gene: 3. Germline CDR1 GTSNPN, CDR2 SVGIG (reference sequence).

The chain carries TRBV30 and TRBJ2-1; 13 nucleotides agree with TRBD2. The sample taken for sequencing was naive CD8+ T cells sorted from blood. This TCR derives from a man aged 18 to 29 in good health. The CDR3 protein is CAWMTSGGPSYNEQFF. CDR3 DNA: TGTGCCTGGATGACTAGCGGGGGGCCCTCCTACAATGAGCAGTTCTTC. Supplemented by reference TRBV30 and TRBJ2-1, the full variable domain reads SQTIHQWPATLVQPVGSPLSLECTVEGTSNPNLYWYRQAAGRGLQLLFYSVGIGQISSEVPQNLSASRPQDRQFILSSKKLLLSDSGFYLCAWMTSGGPSYNEQFFGPGTRLTVL.